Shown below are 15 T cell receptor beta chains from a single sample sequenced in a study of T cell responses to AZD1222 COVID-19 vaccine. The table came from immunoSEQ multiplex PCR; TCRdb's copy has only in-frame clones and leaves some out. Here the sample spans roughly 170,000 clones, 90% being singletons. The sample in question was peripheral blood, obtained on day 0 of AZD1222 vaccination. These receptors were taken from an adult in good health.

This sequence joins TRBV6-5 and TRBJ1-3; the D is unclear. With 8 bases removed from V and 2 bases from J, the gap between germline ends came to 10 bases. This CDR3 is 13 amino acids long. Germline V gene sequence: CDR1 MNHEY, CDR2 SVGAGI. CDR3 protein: CASRDVTGNTIYF. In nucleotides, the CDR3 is TGTGCCAGCCGGGATGTCACTGGAAACACCATATATTTT.

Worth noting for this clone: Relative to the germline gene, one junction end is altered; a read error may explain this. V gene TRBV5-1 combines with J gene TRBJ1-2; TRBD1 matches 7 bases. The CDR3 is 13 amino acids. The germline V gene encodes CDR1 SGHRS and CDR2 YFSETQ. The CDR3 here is CASSLAPGTDYSF. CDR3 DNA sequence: TGCGCCAGCAGCTTGGCCCCCGGGACAGACTATTCCTTC.

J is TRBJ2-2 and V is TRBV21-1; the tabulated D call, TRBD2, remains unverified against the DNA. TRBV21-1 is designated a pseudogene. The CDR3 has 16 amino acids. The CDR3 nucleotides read TGTGCCAGCAGCAAAGGAAGGAGGGAGTACACCGGGGAGCTGTTTTTT. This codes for CASSKGRREYTGELFF.

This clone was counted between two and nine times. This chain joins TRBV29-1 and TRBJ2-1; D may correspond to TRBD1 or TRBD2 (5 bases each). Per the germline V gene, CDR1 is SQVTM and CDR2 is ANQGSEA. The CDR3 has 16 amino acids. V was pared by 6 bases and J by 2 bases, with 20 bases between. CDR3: CSVPPAGDGAYNEQFF. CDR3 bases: TGCAGCGTCCCTCCCGCCGGGGACGGGGCCTACAATGAGCAGTTCTTC.

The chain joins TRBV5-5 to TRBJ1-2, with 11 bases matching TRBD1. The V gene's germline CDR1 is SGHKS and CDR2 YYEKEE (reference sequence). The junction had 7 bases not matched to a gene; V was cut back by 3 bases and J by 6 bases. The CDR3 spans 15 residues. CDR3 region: CASSSRDRGFHGYTF. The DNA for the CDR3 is TGTGCCAGCAGCTCCCGGGACAGGGGGTTCCATGGCTACACCTTC.

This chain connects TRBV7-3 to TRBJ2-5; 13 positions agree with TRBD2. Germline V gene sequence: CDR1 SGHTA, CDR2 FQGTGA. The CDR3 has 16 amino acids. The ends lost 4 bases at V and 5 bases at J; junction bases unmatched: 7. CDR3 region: CASSSGLAGTGETQYF. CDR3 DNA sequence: TGTGCCAGCAGCTCGGGACTAGCGGGGACCGGGGAGACCCAGTACTTC.

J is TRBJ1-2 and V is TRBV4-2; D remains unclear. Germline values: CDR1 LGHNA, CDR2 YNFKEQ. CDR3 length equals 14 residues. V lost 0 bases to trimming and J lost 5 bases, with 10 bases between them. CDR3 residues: CASSQENGDYGYTF. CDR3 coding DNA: TGTGCCAGCAGCCAAGAGAACGGCGATTATGGCTACACCTTC.

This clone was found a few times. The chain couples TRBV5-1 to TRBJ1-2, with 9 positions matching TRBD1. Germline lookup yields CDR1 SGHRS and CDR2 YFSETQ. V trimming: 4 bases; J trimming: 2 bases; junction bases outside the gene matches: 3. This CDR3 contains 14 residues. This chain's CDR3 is CASSRDRENYGYTF. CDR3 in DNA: TGCGCCAGCAGCCGGGACAGGGAAAACTATGGCTACACCTTC.

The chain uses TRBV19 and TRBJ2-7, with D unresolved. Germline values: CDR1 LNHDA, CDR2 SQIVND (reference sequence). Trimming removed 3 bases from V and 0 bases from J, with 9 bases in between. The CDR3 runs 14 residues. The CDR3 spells CASSIPGYSYEQYF. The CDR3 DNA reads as TGTGCCAGTAGTATCCCAGGATACTCCTACGAGCAGTACTTC.

Here the CDR3 reads CASSLRVTEQFF. The DNA for the CDR3 is TGTGCCAGCAGCTTACGTGTCACTGAGCAGTTCTTC. The gene calls are TRBV7-2 and TRBJ2-1; D not certain. Germline values: CDR1 SGHTA, CDR2 FQGNSA. Trimming left V 2 bases short and J 9 bases short, with 8 bases between. This CDR3 is 12 amino acids long.

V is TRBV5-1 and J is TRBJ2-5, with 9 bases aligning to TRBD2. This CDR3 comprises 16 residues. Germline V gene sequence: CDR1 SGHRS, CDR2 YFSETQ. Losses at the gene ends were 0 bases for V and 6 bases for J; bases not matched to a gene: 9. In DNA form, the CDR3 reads TGCGCCAGCAGCTTGGAAGGTAGCGGGGGCGGAAAGACCCAGTACTTC. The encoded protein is CASSLEGSGGGKTQYF.

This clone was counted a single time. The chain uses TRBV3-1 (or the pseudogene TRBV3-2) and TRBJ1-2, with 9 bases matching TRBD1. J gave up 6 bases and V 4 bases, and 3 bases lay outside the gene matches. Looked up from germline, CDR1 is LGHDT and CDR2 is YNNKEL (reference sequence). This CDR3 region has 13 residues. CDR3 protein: CASSPRQGDGYTF. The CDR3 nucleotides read TGTGCCAGCAGCCCTCGACAGGGGGATGGCTACACCTTC.

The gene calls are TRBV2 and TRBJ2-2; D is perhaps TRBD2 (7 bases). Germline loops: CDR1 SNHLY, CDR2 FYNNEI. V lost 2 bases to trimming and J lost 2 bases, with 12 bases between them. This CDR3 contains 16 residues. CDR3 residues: CASSESGGQNTGELFF. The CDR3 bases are TGTGCCAGCAGTGAATCGGGGGGCCAAAACACCGGGGAGCTGTTTTTT.

The CDR3 bases are TGTGCCAGCAGCCAGGTTGTGGGAGGGGGGACTGAAGCTTTCTTT. Encoded protein: CASSQVVGGGTEAFF. This chain joins TRBV4-2 and TRBJ1-1, with D possibly matching TRBD1 (6 bases). V shed 3 bases and J shed 5 bases, with 16 bases lying between them. Per the germline V gene, CDR1 is LGHNA and CDR2 is YNFKEQ. This CDR3 contains 15 residues.

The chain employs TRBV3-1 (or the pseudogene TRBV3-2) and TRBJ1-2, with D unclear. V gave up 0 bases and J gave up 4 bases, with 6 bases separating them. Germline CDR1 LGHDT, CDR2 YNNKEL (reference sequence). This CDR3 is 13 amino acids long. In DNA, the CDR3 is TGTGCCAGCAGCCAAGAGACCCTCTATGGCTACACCTTC. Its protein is CASSQETLYGYTF.